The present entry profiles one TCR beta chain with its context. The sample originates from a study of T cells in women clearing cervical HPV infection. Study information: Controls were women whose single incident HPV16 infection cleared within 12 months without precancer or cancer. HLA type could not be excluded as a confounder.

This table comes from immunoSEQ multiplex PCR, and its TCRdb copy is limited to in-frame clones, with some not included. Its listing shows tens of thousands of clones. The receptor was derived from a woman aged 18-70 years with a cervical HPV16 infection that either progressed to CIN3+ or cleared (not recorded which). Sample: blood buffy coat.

The sequenced CDR3 bases are TGTGCCAGCAGCTATTGGGGGGGCTATGGC. Its translation: CASSYWGGYG. The complete CDR3 sequence is CASSYWGGYGYTF. The chain recombines TRBV5-5 with TRBJ1-2, with D possibly TRBD1 on 5 matching bases. The sequenced fragment ends 3 residues before the CDR3 boundary, so the rest is inferred from the germline J gene. This CDR3 contains 13 residues. Trimming removed 3 bases at V and 4 bases at J, with 10 bases between. In germline, CDR1 is SGHKS, CDR2 YYEKEE (reference sequence).